The 13 T cell receptor beta chains listed next were all sequenced from one sample in a study of T cells in Graves' hyperthyroidism and ophthalmopathy. RNA transcripts served as the template for amplifying TCR beta CDR3 regions. In the first-round RT-PCR of the TCR CDR3, the HTBI primer set was used. MiXCR was run by TCRdb on the multiplex PCR reads, yielding one entry per CDR3 protein. The table lists hundreds of thousands of distinct CDR3 sequences, about 43% of them singletons. Sequencing was done on a sample of peripheral blood or thyroid tissue (not recorded which). The source is a woman aged 18-35 years with Graves' hyperthyroidism.

The chain links TRBV10-3 to TRBJ1-1; tentatively, D is TRBD1 (5 bases). V was clipped by 3 bases and J by 4 bases, with 12 bases between them. Germline V gene data show CDR1 as ENHRY and CDR2 as SYGVKD. The CDR3 sequence is 14 residues long. CDR3 protein: CAISEVQGLTEAFF. DNA for the CDR3: TGTGCCATCAGTGAAGTTCAGGGCCTCACTGAAGCTTTCTTT.

This clonotype has ten or more counts. The germline gene is not matched at one end of the junction; a read error may be the cause. V is TRBV19 and J is TRBJ1-4, with D maybe TRBD1 (5 bases). The CDR3 loop spans 11 amino acids. From germline, CDR1 is LNHDA and CDR2 SQIVND (reference sequence). The CDR3 region has the DNA TGTGCCAGTAGTAACGCGGGACCGATCTATTTT. Translating it yields CASSNAGPIYF. The full variable domain, in which reference TRBV19 and TRBJ1-4 provide the parts outside the CDR3, is DGGITQSPKYLFRKEGQNVTLSCEQNLNHDAMYWYRQDPGQGLRLIYYSQIVNDFQKGDIAEGYSVSREKKESFPLTVTSAQKNPTAFYLCASSNAGPIYFGSGTQLSVL.

This rearrangement joins TRBV24-1 to TRBJ2-2; D is possibly TRBD1 (6 bases). Deletions cut 2 bases from V and 7 bases from J, with 16 bases between. Germline lookup yields CDR1 KGHDR and CDR2 SFDVKD. This CDR3 region has 16 residues. The CDR3 is CATSDSSGARLGELFF. The CDR3 DNA reads TGTGCCACCAGTGATTCGTCAGGGGCTCGTCTCGGGGAGCTGTTTTTT.

DNA for the CDR3: TGTGCCAGCAGTCCTATAGACCGATCCCGCGCGGGAGGGTCCCTCCACTTT. It encodes CASSPIDRSRAGGSLHF. The chain recombines TRBV7-2 with TRBJ1-6; D gene ambiguous. The CDR3 loop spans 17 amino acids. The germline gives CDR1 SGHTA, CDR2 FQGNSA. V lost 6 bases to trimming and J lost 14 bases, with 29 bases between them.

Remarks on this clonotype: At one of its ends the junction is not consistent with the germline gene, which may arise from a read error. The CDR3 is CASSEAVTMNTEAFF. In nucleotides, the CDR3 is TGTGCCAGCAGTGAAGCAGTTACCATGAACACTGAAGCTTTCTTT. The chain uses TRBV10-3 and TRBJ1-1; D gene uncertain. Germline CDR1 reads ENHRY; CDR2 reads SYGVKD. The CDR3 contains 15 residues.

This clonotype was observed a handful of times. An end of the junction differs from the germline gene, which may be a read error. The chain combines TRBV7-2 with TRBJ2-7, with 12 bases matching TRBD2. This CDR3 spans 15 amino acids. CDR1 is SGHTA, CDR2 FQGNSA, per germline. CDR3 in DNA: TGCGCCAGCAGCCAAGGGACTAGCGGGCGGTGGGAGCAGTACTTC. This translates into CASSQGTSGRWEQYF.

In this sample, this clonotype turned up many times. The V and J genes are TRBV2 and TRBJ2-5; 7 bases line up with TRBD2. J lost 5 bases, V lost 3 bases, and 3 bases had no gene match. This CDR3 has 13 amino acids. In germline, CDR1 is SNHLY, CDR2 FYNNEI. DNA of the CDR3: TGTGCCAGCAGTGACTTTAGCGGGGAGACCCAGTACTTC. Its translation is CASSDFSGETQYF.

The chain recombines TRBV7-2 with TRBJ2-2; a weak D match, TRBD2 (5 bases). Trimming removed 5 bases at V and 5 bases at J, with 12 bases between. The CDR3 has 14 residues. Germline V gene sequence: CDR1 SGHTA, CDR2 FQGNSA. CDR3 sequence (DNA): TGTGCCAGCAGCCCCCAGAGGGAAACCGGGGAGCTGTTTTTT. Its translation is CASSPQRETGELFF.

The table lists this clonotype with many counts. V and J are TRBV24-1 and TRBJ2-5; the match to TRBD2 covers 7 bases. The germline V gene has CDR1 KGHDR and CDR2 SFDVKD. The CDR3 sequence is 13 residues long. Trimming took 6 bases from V and 5 from J; bases not matched to a gene: 5. CDR3 sequence reads: CATSLGREETQYF. The CDR3, as DNA: TGTGCCACCAGTCTGGGGCGGGAGGAGACCCAGTACTTC.

This clonotype appeared many times. The chain joins TRBV24-1 to TRBJ1-2; TRBD1 might be the D (6 bases). Germline lookup yields CDR1 KGHDR and CDR2 SFDVKD. The CDR3 length is 14 residues. V lost 3 bases and J lost 8, with 15 bases in between. Here the CDR3 reads CATSDPDRTDGYTF. As DNA, the CDR3 is TGTGCCACCAGTGATCCTGACAGGACCGACGGCTACACCTTC.

Points on this clonotype: A read error may be the cause here, since a much bigger clone is one base away. The genes are TRBV7-2 and TRBJ2-7; a possible D gene is TRBD2 (6 bases). Gene TRBJ2-5 matches the end of the DNA better, so the J call may be wrong. Germline V lookup: CDR1 SGHTA, CDR2 FQGNSA. CDR3 length equals 14 residues. CDR3 nucleotides: TGTGCCAGCAGCTCCCCGGGGACTGGCTGGACCCAGTACTTC. This gives the protein CASSSPGTGWTQYF.

The rearrangement links TRBV10-3 to TRBJ2-2; tentatively, D is TRBD1 or TRBD2 (5 bases each). V lost 10 bases to trimming and J lost 3 bases, with 12 bases between them. Germline CDR1 ENHRY, CDR2 SYGVKD. This CDR3 is 13 amino acids long. CDR3 residues: CASMGDDTGELFF. The CDR3, as DNA: TGTGCCAGCATGGGGGATGACACCGGGGAGCTGTTTTTT.

Points on this clonotype: A much larger clone differs from this one at a single base, so this may be a read error. This sequence joins TRBV29-1 and TRBJ2-5, with D perhaps being TRBD1 or TRBD2 (5 bases each). The CDR3 is made up of 11 amino acids. The germline V gene encodes CDR1 SQVTM and CDR2 ANQGSEA. The V end lost 7 bases, the J end lost 6 bases, and 12 bases lay between the germline ends. This CDR3 is CSARDVKTQYF. The CDR3 DNA follows: TGCAGCGCCCGGGACGTGAAGACCCAGTACTTC.